Shown below are 3 T cell receptor beta chains from a single sample sequenced in a study of cytomegalovirus exposure and HLA in healthy donors. PCR used 60 Vbeta primers and 13 Jbeta primers. Measured with immunoSEQ multiplex PCR; TCRdb has only the in-frame clones, and not every one. The profile covers about 130,000 clones, with about 80% appearing a single time and approximately 1% taken by the ten largest. The sample taken for sequencing was PBMCs. The receptors here all came from a human donor in good health.

This chain uses TRBV5-1 with TRBJ2-3, with no clear D. Germline V gene sequence: CDR1 SGHRS, CDR2 YFSETQ. The CDR3 extends over 15 amino acids. V lost 2 bases, J lost 2 bases, and 12 bases lay in between. CDR3 nucleotides: TGCGCCAGCAGCTTAGCCGAATTTACCACAGATACGCAGTATTTT. Translating it yields CASSLAEFTTDTQYF.

The chain employs TRBV6-1 and TRBJ2-1; 10 bases fit TRBD1. The CDR3 is 18 residues long. CDR1 MNHNS and CDR2 SASEGT come from the germline V gene. J lost 0 bases, V lost 3 bases, and 8 bases had no gene match. CDR3 protein: CASSEPGTGDGSYNEQFF. DNA of the CDR3: TGTGCCAGCAGTGAGCCCGGGACAGGGGACGGCTCCTACAATGAGCAGTTCTTC.

CDR3 region: CASSVGTGDGTLHF. The CDR3 nucleotides read TGTGCCAGCAGTGTTGGGACGGGGGATGGGACCCTCCACTTT. The chain carries TRBV9 and TRBJ1-6; D is perhaps TRBD1 (5 bases). Trimming left V 5 bases short and J 14 bases short, with 20 bases between. The CDR3 extends over 14 amino acids. Germline CDR1 and CDR2: SGDLS and YYNGEE. The full variable domain, rest sourced from reference TRBV9 and TRBJ1-6, is DSGVTQTPKHLITATGQRVTLRCSPRSGDLSVYWYQQSLDQGLQFLIQYYNGEERAKGNILERFSAQQFPDLHSELNLSSLELGDSALYFCASSVGTGDGTLHFGNGTRLTVT.